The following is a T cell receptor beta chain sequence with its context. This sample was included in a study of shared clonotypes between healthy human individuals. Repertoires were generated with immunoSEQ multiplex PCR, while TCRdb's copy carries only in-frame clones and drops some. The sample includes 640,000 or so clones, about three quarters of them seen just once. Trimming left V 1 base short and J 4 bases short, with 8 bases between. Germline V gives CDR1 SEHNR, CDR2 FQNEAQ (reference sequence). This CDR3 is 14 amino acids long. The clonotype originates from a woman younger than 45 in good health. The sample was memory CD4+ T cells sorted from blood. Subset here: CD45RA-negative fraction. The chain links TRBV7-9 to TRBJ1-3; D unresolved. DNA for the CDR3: TGTGCCAGCAGCTTAGAGCTTACGGGAAACACCATATATTTT. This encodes CASSLELTGNTIYF.